These 32 T cell receptor beta chains were all obtained from the same sample, sequenced in a study of shared clonotypes between healthy human individuals. TCRdb keeps only in-frame clones here, not all; method: immunoSEQ multiplex PCR. In the table there are approximately 2,000,000 clones, around 90% of which are singletons. Specimen: naive CD4+ T cells from PBMCs. Subset given: CD45RA+ positively selected. Every receptor here comes from a man aged 18 to 29 in good health. Some clones in this sample may be carry-over from other donors' samples.

This chain uses TRBV6-1 with TRBJ2-7, with TRBD1 identical over 7 bases. V dropped 5 bases and J dropped 3; count of bases not matched to a gene: 13. Germline CDR1 is MNHNS and CDR2 is SASEGT. The CDR3 spans 16 residues. The CDR3 here is CASSQDQTGRHYEQYF. Written as DNA, the CDR3 is TGTGCCAGCAGTCAAGACCAGACAGGGCGGCACTACGAGCAGTACTTC.

The chain carries TRBV28 and TRBJ2-2, with 7 bases lining up with TRBD1. Germline assignment: CDR1 MDHEN and CDR2 SYDVKM. The V segment lost 5 bases and the J segment 5 bases; nucleotides outside the gene matches: 11. CDR3 length: 16 residues. DNA of the CDR3: TGTGCCAGCAGTACAACCGGGACAGTCAGAACCGGGGAGCTGTTTTTT. It specifies CASSTTGTVRTGELFF.

The chain links TRBV28 to TRBJ2-3; D gene ambiguous. The CDR3 consists of 12 residues. Trimming stripped 5 bases from V and 8 bases from J, with 11 bases between. Germline lookup yields CDR1 MDHEN and CDR2 SYDVKM. The CDR3 DNA reads TGTGCCAGCAGTCCCCGGCTAGGTACGCAGTATTTT. This gives the protein CASSPRLGTQYF.

The V call is TRBV28, the J call TRBJ1-1; no definite D call. Trimming shortened V by 6 bases and J by 3 bases, and 14 bases separated the two germline ends. Per the germline V gene, CDR1 is MDHEN and CDR2 is SYDVKM. This CDR3 has 14 residues. The chain's CDR3 is CASSPQALDTEAFF. The CDR3 DNA follows: TGTGCCAGCAGCCCCCAGGCCCTGGACACTGAAGCTTTCTTT.

The V call is TRBV29-1, the J call TRBJ1-1; no reliable D call. V shed 3 bases and J shed 2 bases, with 7 bases lying between them. The CDR3 is 12 residues long. CDR1 and CDR2 (germline): SQVTM, ANQGSEA. The chain's CDR3 is CSVERRNTEAFF. In DNA form, the CDR3 reads TGCAGCGTTGAGCGGAGAAACACTGAAGCTTTCTTT.

The chain couples TRBV11-2 to TRBJ1-2, with TRBD1 matching 7 bases. V shed 2 bases, J shed 7 bases, and the junction held 7 bases outside the gene matches. CDR1 is SGHAT, CDR2 FQNNGV, per germline. The CDR3 contains 14 residues. The CDR3 region is CASSLTGASVGYTF. CDR3 nucleotide sequence: TGTGCCAGCAGCTTAACAGGGGCGTCGGTTGGCTACACCTTC.

Concerning this clone itself: An end of the junction differs from the germline gene, which may be a read error. The J gene is TRBJ2-3, the V gene TRBV11-2, with 12 positions matching TRBD2. CDR1 and CDR2 (germline): SGHAT, FQNNGV. CDR3 length: 16 residues. The CDR3, as DNA: TGTGCCAGCACCTTATCATGGACTAGCGGGAAGGATACGCAGTATTTT. Amino acids: CASTLSWTSGKDTQYF.

This rearrangement joins TRBV6-4 to TRBJ2-7, with 8 nucleotides matching TRBD1. This CDR3 spans 14 amino acids. Per germline, CDR1 MRHNA and CDR2 SNTAGT. V dropped 10 bases and J dropped 1; count of bases not matched to a gene: 9. The CDR3 loop is CAITKGQVSYEQYF. CDR3 DNA: TGTGCCATCACAAAGGGACAGGTATCCTACGAGCAGTACTTC.

This sequence joins TRBV19 and TRBJ1-5; D ambiguous. The germline CDR1 and CDR2 sequences are LNHDA and SQIVND (reference sequence). V lost 5 bases and J lost 6, with 11 bases in between. The CDR3 runs 13 residues. CDR3 nucleotides: TGTGCCAGTAGTCTAAGGACGGGTCAGCCCCAGCATTTT. The encoded protein is CASSLRTGQPQHF.

V and J are TRBV19 and TRBJ1-4, with TRBD1 as a possible D gene (5 bases). This CDR3 comprises 14 residues. V was clipped by 4 bases and J by 6 bases, with 12 bases between them. The germline CDR1 and CDR2 sequences are LNHDA and SQIVND (reference sequence). This CDR3 is CASSNQGGDEKLFF. Here the CDR3 DNA reads TGTGCCAGTAGTAACCAGGGAGGAGATGAAAAACTGTTTTTT.

In its sample, this clone was seen once. The V call is TRBV4-1, the J call TRBJ2-5; 15 bases match TRBD2. The ends lost 0 bases at V and 5 bases at J; junction bases unmatched: 4. The CDR3 contains 17 residues. Germline V gene lookup returns CDR1 MGHRA and CDR2 YSYEKL. The CDR3 DNA reads as TGCGCCAGCAGCCAAGATCGGACTAGCGGGAGGGTTGAGACCCAGTACTTC. It translates to CASSQDRTSGRVETQYF.

The rearrangement uses TRBV9 and TRBJ2-1; 8 bases match TRBD2. After removal of 4 bases from V and 3 bases from J, the junction contained 6 bases not matched to a gene. The CDR3 runs to 15 residues. The V gene's germline CDR1 is SGDLS and CDR2 YYNGEE. The CDR3 loop is CASSKLAALYNEQFF. Written as DNA, the CDR3 is TGTGCCAGCAGCAAACTAGCGGCTCTCTACAATGAGCAGTTCTTC.

V is TRBV7-3 and J is TRBJ2-1; 9 positions match TRBD2. The germline gives CDR1 SGHTA, CDR2 FQGTGA. J lost 5 bases, V lost 3 bases, and 8 bases had no gene match. This CDR3 spans 16 amino acids. The CDR3 spells CASSFIGTSLHNEQFF. The CDR3 coding sequence is TGTGCCAGCAGCTTTATCGGGACTAGCCTCCACAATGAGCAGTTCTTC. Full variable domain (remainder filled in from reference TRBV7-3 and TRBJ2-1): GAGVSQTPSNKVTEKGKYVELRCDPISGHTALYWYRQSLGQGPEFLIYFQGTGAADDSGLPNDRFFAVRPEGSVSTLKIQRTERGDSAVYLCASSFIGTSLHNEQFFGPGTRLTVL.

This rearrangement joins TRBV6-4 to TRBJ2-7; D possibly corresponds to TRBD1 (7 bases). The CDR3 totals 16 residues. With 2 bases removed from V and 5 bases from J, the gap between germline ends came to 19 bases. CDR1 MRHNA and CDR2 SNTAGT come from the germline V gene. The DNA of the CDR3 is TGTGCCAGCAGTGACCCTTCGACAGGGAGGCGAAACGAGCAGTACTTC. Translation gives CASSDPSTGRRNEQYF.

This chain links TRBV4-1 with TRBJ1-2, with TRBD1 as a possible D gene (6 bases). There are 16 residues in the CDR3. CDR1 is MGHRA and CDR2 is YSYEKL in the germline V gene. Deletions cut 2 bases from V and 4 bases from J, with 17 bases between. In DNA form, the CDR3 reads TGCGCCAGCAGCCAACAGCCGGGACACAAAAGCTATGGCTACACCTTC. The encoded protein is CASSQQPGHKSYGYTF.

The CDR3 DNA is TGTGCCAGCAATCCGGCTGGGGCTAGCCGGGAAGAGACCCAGTACTTC. This sequence encodes CASNPAGASREETQYF. J is TRBJ2-5 and V is TRBV28; tentatively, D is TRBD1 or TRBD2 (5 bases each). V lost 7 bases and J lost 3, with 21 bases in between. The germline V gene has CDR1 MDHEN and CDR2 SYDVKM. The CDR3 totals 16 residues.

The chain carries TRBV6-1 and TRBJ2-7, with a possible D match to TRBD2 (5 bases). The V end was cut by 6 bases, the J end by 0 bases, with 15 bases between. Germline V CDR1 and CDR2: MNHNS, SASEGT. The CDR3 runs 15 residues. CDR3 loop: CASSSWERTSYEQYF. DNA for the CDR3: TGTGCCAGCAGCTCCTGGGAGCGGACCTCCTACGAGCAGTACTTC.

The chain combines TRBV18 with TRBJ2-1; TRBD1 matches at 7 bases. V dropped 6 bases and J dropped 0; count of bases not matched to a gene: 5. This CDR3 has 15 amino acids. Germline V CDR1 and CDR2: KGHSH, LQKENI. CDR3 amino acids: CASSGQASSYNEQFF. CDR3 bases: TGTGCCAGCTCCGGACAGGCTAGCTCCTACAATGAGCAGTTCTTC.

The V call is TRBV27, the J call TRBJ2-3, with 11 nucleotides matching TRBD2. The CDR3 sequence is 17 residues long. Trimming at V came to 2 bases and at J to 2 bases, leaving 6 bases not matched to a gene. Looked up from germline, CDR1 is MNHEY and CDR2 is SMNVEV (reference sequence). Here the CDR3 DNA reads TGTGCCAGCAGTTTAAAGAGACTAGCGGGGCCCACAGATACGCAGTATTTT. It codes for CASSLKRLAGPTDTQYF.

The V call is TRBV4-3, the J call TRBJ1-2; D ambiguous. With 0 bases removed from V and 7 bases from J, the gap between germline ends came to 12 bases. Germline lookup yields CDR1 LGHNA and CDR2 YSLEER. The CDR3 sequence is 14 residues long. The CDR3 sequence: CASSQDLDGLGYTF. The DNA for the CDR3 is TGCGCCAGCAGCCAAGATCTCGATGGGCTTGGCTACACCTTC.

The rearrangement uses TRBV19 and TRBJ1-4; D is uncertain. V was pared by 7 bases and J by 0 bases, with 15 bases between. The CDR3 consists of 16 residues. Germline CDR1 and CDR2: LNHDA and SQIVND (reference sequence). The CDR3 protein is CASTPTRVSTNEKLFF. CDR3 sequence (DNA): TGTGCCAGTACCCCCACTCGGGTCTCAACTAATGAAAAACTGTTTTTT. The complete variable domain, with remaining parts taken from reference TRBV19 and TRBJ1-4, reads DGGITQSPKYLFRKEGQNVTLSCEQNLNHDAMYWYRQDPGQGLRLIYYSQIVNDFQKGDIAEGYSVSREKKESFPLTVTSAQKNPTAFYLCASTPTRVSTNEKLFFGSGTQLSVL.

CDR3 nucleotide sequence: TGCGCCAGCAGCTTGGGAACCCCAAGCGATACGCAGTATTTT. Its protein product is CASSLGTPSDTQYF. The chain combines TRBV5-1 with TRBJ2-3, with unresolved D. V lost 0 bases, J lost 6 bases, and 11 bases lay in between. The CDR3 has 14 amino acids. Germline assignment: CDR1 SGHRS and CDR2 YFSETQ. Based on the CDR3 plus reference TRBV5-1 and TRBJ2-3, the full variable domain is KAGVTQTPRYLIKTRGQQVTLSCSPISGHRSVSWYQQTPGQGLQFLFEYFSETQRNKGNFPGRFSGRQFSNSRSEMNVSTLELGDSALYLCASSLGTPSDTQYFGPGTRLTVL.

The chain links TRBV25-1 to TRBJ2-3; D is unclear. The germline V and J ends were trimmed by 3 bases and 0 bases, with 16 bases remaining between them. From germline, CDR1 is MGHDK and CDR2 SYGVNS. The CDR3 is made up of 17 amino acids. CDR3 DNA sequence: TGTGCCAGCAGTGATTTGAGGTCCTCAGAGAGCACAGATACGCAGTATTTT. Amino acid sequence: CASSDLRSSESTDTQYF.

The V call is TRBV28, the J call TRBJ2-2, with D possibly matching TRBD2 (5 bases). This CDR3 has 16 amino acids. V lost 2 bases, J lost 6 bases, and 16 bases lay in between. Germline CDR1 and CDR2: MDHEN and SYDVKM. Here the CDR3 DNA reads TGTGCCAGCAGTTTAAGGAGCGGCATGAGTCCCGGGGAGCTGTTTTTT. This encodes CASSLRSGMSPGELFF.

The chain carries TRBV5-1 and TRBJ2-6; D unresolved. The CDR3 spans 17 residues. Germline CDR1 reads SGHRS; CDR2 reads YFSETQ. V was trimmed by 0 bases and J by 0 bases, leaving 10 bases between them. The chain's CDR3 is CASSLDLMASGANVLTF. The CDR3 nucleotides read TGCGCCAGCAGCTTGGACTTGATGGCCTCTGGGGCCAACGTCCTGACTTTC.

J is TRBJ2-5 and V is TRBV29-1, with TRBD1 as a possible D gene (6 bases). The length of the CDR3 is 13 residues. CDR1 and CDR2 from the germline V gene are SQVTM and ANQGSEA. V lost 6 bases and J 5 bases, leaving 16 bases between the germline ends. CDR3 in amino acids: CSVRPQGWETQYF. In nucleotides, the CDR3 is TGCAGCGTCCGGCCCCAGGGGTGGGAGACCCAGTACTTC.

The chain has TRBV5-3 and TRBJ2-7; D gene ambiguous. TRBV5-3 is flagged as an ORF with uncertain function. The CDR3 is 14 residues long. V lost 4 bases to trimming and J lost 2 bases, with 13 bases between them. The CDR3 region has the DNA TGTGCCAGAAGCCCCAAGGCGGAAACCTACGAGCAGTACTTC. Translation gives CARSPKAETYEQYF.

The CDR3 coding sequence is TGTGCCAGCAGCTTAGGTGGGGCGGAAACTATCCAGCAGTTCTTC. Translating it yields CASSLGGAETIQQFF. The chain has TRBV7-8 and TRBJ2-1; D perhaps matches TRBD1 (5 bases). The germline V gene encodes CDR1 SGHVS and CDR2 FQNEAQ. Trimming removed 1 base at V and 11 bases at J, with 18 bases between. The CDR3 is made up of 15 amino acids.

This clone was picked up one time. The J gene is TRBJ1-5, the V gene TRBV5-1; D possibly corresponds to TRBD1 (6 bases). The CDR3 loop spans 15 amino acids. Trimming took off 1 base at V and 2 bases at J, with 10 bases between the two ends. The germline CDR1 and CDR2 sequences are SGHRS and YFSETQ. The CDR3 DNA reads TGCGCCAGCAGCTTGCAGGGGATAGGCAATCAGCCCCAGCATTTT. It is translated as CASSLQGIGNQPQHF.

CDR3 sequence: CASSFRTSGRANTGELFF. In DNA form, the CDR3 reads TGTGCCAGCAGCTTTAGGACTAGCGGGAGAGCGAACACCGGGGAGCTGTTTTTT. V is TRBV11-1 and J is TRBJ2-2, with 13 nucleotides matching TRBD2. V gave up 3 bases and J gave up 0 bases; unmatched junction bases: 4. This CDR3 has 18 amino acids. Germline values: CDR1 SGHAT, CDR2 FQDESV (reference sequence).

The chain uses TRBV6-1 and TRBJ2-6, with D uncertain. The V and J ends lost 7 bases and 0 bases respectively, with 10 bases between them. Germline V gives CDR1 MNHNS, CDR2 SASEGT. The CDR3 extends over 15 amino acids. CDR3 nucleotide sequence: TGTGCCAGCAATCCCAAGAGCTCTGGGGCCAACGTCCTGACTTTC. This translates into CASNPKSSGANVLTF.

The chain joins TRBV4-2 to TRBJ2-7; TRBD2 aligns across 10 bases. Germline V gene data show CDR1 as LGHNA and CDR2 as YNFKEQ. V trimming: 4 bases; J trimming: 1 base; junction bases outside the gene matches: 4. The CDR3 is 15 amino acids. The CDR3 protein is CASSRIAGGSYEQYF. The CDR3 DNA reads as TGTGCCAGCAGCCGAATAGCGGGAGGATCCTACGAGCAGTACTTC.